This record covers a single T cell receptor beta chain. The antigen remains unidentified. Libraries were prepared by immunoSEQ multiplex PCR; TCRdb keeps only in-frame clonotypes and omits some of them. The data show about 130,000 clones, almost 90% seen once. This sample is part of a study of cytomegalovirus exposure and HLA in healthy donors. The study, taken as a whole, reports: Researchers counted around 180 TCR beta chains as cytomegalovirus-associated. The tendency of first-cohort TCR clusters to co-occur in the roughly 130 validation repertoires emerged from a later analysis.

Germline assignment: CDR1 LNHDA and CDR2 SQIVND (reference sequence). Trimming took off 4 bases at V and 3 bases at J, with 12 bases between the two ends. This CDR3 contains 14 residues. The receptor's source is a man aged 25-45 years in good health and CMV-seronegative. This chain joins TRBV19 and TRBJ1-1, with a weak D call TRBD1 (6 bases). Sample: PBMCs. CDR3 DNA: TGTGCCAGTAGTAGCAGGGGCAGCGACACTGAAGCTTTCTTT. Its protein product is CASSSRGSDTEAFF.